This T cell receptor beta chain was recorded in a study of regulatory T cells in long-lasting Graves disease (dated by TCRdb to the early 2020s). Describing the broader study: Persistent Graves' disease meant more than 5 years of antithyroid drug treatment with TSH receptor autoantibodies that stayed positive. Persistent Graves' disease patients were compared with newly diagnosed Graves' disease patients by peripheral blood TCR sequencing and RNA sequencing. Antithyroid drugs had been taken for approximately 10 years on average by persistent Graves' disease patients in the clinical cohort. A total of roughly 35 samples underwent TCR sequencing: 13 from persistent and around 20 from newly diagnosed Graves' disease patients. The study took place in China and was registered as a clinical trial. Results and caveats for the whole study, not just this receptor: As a limitation, the authors acknowledged that the small sample size may reduce accuracy. Compared with newly diagnosed patients, patients with persistent Graves' disease had lower TCR Shannon entropy and fewer highly expanded clones, which suggests clonal expansion. Preferential use of TRBV28, TRBJ1-2 and TRBJ2-5 was observed in persistent disease, whereas TRBV20-1 and TRBJ2-1 were favored in newly diagnosed disease. Only the TCR beta chain was sequenced and analyzed. Peripheral blood alone was examined, since thyroid tissue, which constituted the primary lesion, could not be accessed. Persistent patients shared more public clonotypes among themselves (around 2,800) than newly diagnosed patients did (about 1,000).

V and J lose 0 bases and 6 bases, and a span of 8 bases separates them. As encoded in the germline V gene, CDR1 is SGHDN while CDR2 is FVKESK. Including the terminal cysteine and phenylalanine, the CDR3 comprises 13 residues. The CDR3 DNA has 39 bases and is translated from base 1. The label giving this sample's time point can be read as: persistent/refractory GD, antithyroid drugs over 5 years with positive TRAb. For both TCR sequencing and RNA sequencing, RNA was extracted from PBMCs using TRIzol. The diagnosis of Graves' disease followed American Thyroid Association guidelines. Patients were recruited from an endocrinology department in Xi'an, China. Each patient gave about 8.1 milliliters of peripheral blood, collected in an EDTA anticoagulant tube. Ficoll Paque Plus density gradient separation was used to isolate PBMCs, and no further T cell sorting was performed. An Agilent 2100 Bioanalyzer and agarose gel were used to check RNA quality, and a NanoDrop 2000 was used to measure RNA concentration.

This clonotype turned up a few times. Its antigen target is currently unknown. No quality values exist for individual bases; no much larger clone is one base distant. Library preparation employed multiplex PCR. These reads were obtained on an Illumina HiSeq 4000. To build TCR beta libraries, CDR3 regions were amplified by Arm-PCR using iRepertoire HTBI primers. Before sequencing, the PCR products underwent gel purification. The paper's processing steps were these. Gene usage analysis of CDR3 amino acid clonotypes used the 55 to 80 TRBV and approximately 13 TRBJ segments found across samples. Filtered high-quality paired reads were merged into contigs using COPE and FqMerger. BLAST was used to align contigs to the IMGT TRBV, TRBD and TRBJ reference genes, and CDR3 was defined following IMGT. Highly expanded clones were defined as clonotypes with a frequency above 0.1%. Shannon entropy was used to measure repertoire diversity, and the Gini coefficient was used to measure V-J evenness. A clonotype found in more than one individual was treated as public. TCRdb handled the public reads itself, with Q25 trimming in fastp and clone calling in MiXCR, and kept productive beta chains. Merged by CDR3 protein, the rows form single entries marked with the most common genes and DNA. The V and J calls were determined by TCRdb, not by the authors. The sample table lists 500,000 to 800,000 distinct CDR3 sequences, about 30% of them with a count of one. The top ten clones comprise roughly 46% of the sample.

Recombination connected TRBV14 to TRBJ2-5, with a weak D call of TRBD1 (6 bases match). Specimen: peripheral blood mononuclear cells (PBMCs), collected when the disease was refractory, from a patient treated with antithyroid drugs. This clonotype originated in a female donor with Graves disease. The DNA reads TGTGCCAGCAGCCAAGAACAGGGAAAGACCCAGTACTTC. This codes for CASSQEQGKTQYF.